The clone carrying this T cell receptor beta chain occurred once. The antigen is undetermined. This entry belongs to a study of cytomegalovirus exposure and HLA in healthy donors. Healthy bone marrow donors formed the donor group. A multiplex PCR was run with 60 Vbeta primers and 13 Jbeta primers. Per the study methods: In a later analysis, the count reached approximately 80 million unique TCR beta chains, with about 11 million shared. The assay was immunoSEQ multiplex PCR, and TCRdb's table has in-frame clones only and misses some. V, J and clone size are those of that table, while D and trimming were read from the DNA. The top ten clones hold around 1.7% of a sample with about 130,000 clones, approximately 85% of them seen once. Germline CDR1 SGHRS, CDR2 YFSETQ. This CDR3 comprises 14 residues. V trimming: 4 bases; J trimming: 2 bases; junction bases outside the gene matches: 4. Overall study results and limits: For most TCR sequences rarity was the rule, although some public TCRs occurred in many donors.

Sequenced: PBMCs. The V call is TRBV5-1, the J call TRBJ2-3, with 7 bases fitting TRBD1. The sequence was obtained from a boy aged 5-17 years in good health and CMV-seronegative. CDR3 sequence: CASSPGQHTDTQYF. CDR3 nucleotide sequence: TGCGCCAGCAGCCCGGGACAGCACACAGATACGCAGTATTTT. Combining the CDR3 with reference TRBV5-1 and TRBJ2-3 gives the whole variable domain KAGVTQTPRYLIKTRGQQVTLSCSPISGHRSVSWYQQTPGQGLQFLFEYFSETQRNKGNFPGRFSGRQFSNSRSEMNVSTLELGDSALYLCASSPGQHTDTQYFGPGTRLTVL.